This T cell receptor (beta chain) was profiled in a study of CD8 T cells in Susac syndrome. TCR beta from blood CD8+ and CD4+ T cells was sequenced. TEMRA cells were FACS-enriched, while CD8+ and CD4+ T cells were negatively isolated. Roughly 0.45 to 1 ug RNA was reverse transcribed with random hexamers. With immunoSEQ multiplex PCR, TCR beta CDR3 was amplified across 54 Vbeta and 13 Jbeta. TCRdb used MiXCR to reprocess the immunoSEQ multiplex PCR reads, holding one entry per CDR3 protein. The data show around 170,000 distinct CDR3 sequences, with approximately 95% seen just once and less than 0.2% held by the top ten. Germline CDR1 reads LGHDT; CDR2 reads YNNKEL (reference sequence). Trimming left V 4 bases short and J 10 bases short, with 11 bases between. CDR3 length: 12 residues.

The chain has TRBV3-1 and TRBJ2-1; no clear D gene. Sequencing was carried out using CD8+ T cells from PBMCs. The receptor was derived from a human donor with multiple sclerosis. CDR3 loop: CASSPGAAEQFF. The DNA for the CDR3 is TGTGCCAGCAGCCCGGGTGCCGCCGAGCAGTTCTTC.